A selection of T cell receptor beta chains follows, all from one sample in a study of blood T cell repertoires in COVID-19. The repertoire was sequenced with immunoSEQ multiplex PCR; TCRdb's copy has only in-frame clones and lacks some. The table includes about 180,000 clones, 84% detected once. The sequencing input was peripheral blood. These receptors all come from a man aged 18 to 30 with active or convalescent COVID-19. Both conserved end residues are part of each CDR3. The order of the fields is V gene, D gene, clone size, J gene, CDR3 protein, CDR3 DNA. The D gene is left open where the match is weak. Some rows mark clone size as missing; the rest say once, few, many or name a class of expanded clone.

v_gene: TRBV27
d_gene: TRBD1
abundance: NA
j_gene: TRBJ1-1
CDR3aa: CASTPQGERPMNTEAFF
CDR3nt: TGTGCCAGCACTCCCCAGGGGGAGCGACCCATGAACACTGAAGCTTTCTTT

v_gene: TRBV10-3
d_gene: TRBD1
abundance: few
j_gene: TRBJ2-7
CDR3aa: CAISYGTASYEQYF
CDR3nt: TGTGCCATCAGCTACGGGACAGCCTCCTACGAGCAGTACTTC

v_gene: TRBV5-1
d_gene: NA
abundance: NA
j_gene: TRBJ1-1
CDR3aa: CASSSGEYDTEAFF
CDR3nt: TGCGCCAGCAGCTCGGGGGAGTACGACACTGAAGCTTTCTTT

v_gene: TRBV29-1
d_gene: NA
abundance: few
j_gene: TRBJ2-1
CDR3aa: CSVPTGASYNEQFF
CDR3nt: TGCAGCGTCCCGACAGGCGCGTCCTACAATGAGCAGTTCTTC

v_gene: TRBV27
d_gene: NA
abundance: NA
j_gene: TRBJ2-7
CDR3aa: CASSLFASYEQYF
CDR3nt: TGTGCCAGCAGTTTGTTCGCGAGCTACGAGCAGTACTTC

v_gene: TRBV29-1
d_gene: TRBD1
abundance: NA
j_gene: TRBJ2-7
CDR3aa: CSARTGGLGEQYF
CDR3nt: TGCAGCGCCCGGACAGGGGGCCTCGGGGAGCAGTACTTC

v_gene: TRBV9
d_gene: NA
abundance: once
j_gene: TRBJ1-5
CDR3aa: CASSVRGDYGQPQHF
CDR3nt: TGTGCCAGCAGCGTAAGGGGGGACTACGGTCAGCCCCAGCATTTT

v_gene: TRBV4-1
d_gene: NA
abundance: once
j_gene: TRBJ1-2
CDR3aa: CASSHTRGGLDYGYTF
CDR3nt: TGCGCCAGCAGCCATACACGGGGGGGGCTCGACTATGGCTACACCTTC

v_gene: TRBV15
d_gene: NA
abundance: NA
j_gene: TRBJ1-4
CDR3aa: CATSRDRGWADEKLFF
CDR3nt: TGTGCCACCAGCAGAGATCGAGGGTGGGCCGACGAAAAACTGTTTTTT

v_gene: TRBV10-3
d_gene: TRBD1
abundance: NA
j_gene: TRBJ1-1
CDR3aa: CAISGRTGENTEAFF
CDR3nt: TGTGCCATCAGTGGCCGGACAGGGGAAAACACTGAAGCTTTCTTT